Below, 9 T cell receptor beta chains from the same sample are listed, as sequenced in a study of T cells in Graves' hyperthyroidism and ophthalmopathy. The investigators amplified TCR beta CDR3 regions from RNA transcripts. Primed by the HTBI set, a first-round RT-PCR was run on the TCR CDR3. From the multiplex PCR reads, TCRdb called clonotypes with MiXCR, one entry per CDR3 protein. The sample lists around 570,000 distinct CDR3 sequences; just under 20% were seen once. The source material was blood. The receptors shown here come from a man aged 40-50 years with Graves' ophthalmopathy.

There are many counts of this clonotype. The gene calls are TRBV2 and TRBJ1-2; no reliable D call. Germline V gene data show CDR1 as SNHLY and CDR2 as FYNNEI. This CDR3 region has 13 residues. Trimming stripped 5 bases from V and 4 bases from J, with 11 bases between. The chain's CDR3 is CASSWEGSYGYTF. CDR3 in DNA: TGTGCCAGCAGTTGGGAGGGCAGCTATGGCTACACCTTC.

This clonotype was seen only a few times. V gene TRBV6-2 or TRBV6-3 combines with J gene TRBJ2-7, with D unclear. V shed 8 bases and J shed 2 bases, with 7 bases lying between them. The V gene's germline CDR1 is MNHEY and CDR2 SVGEGT. The length of the CDR3 is 11 residues. CDR3 residues: CASWSTYEQYF. The CDR3 DNA sequence: TGTGCCAGCTGGAGTACCTACGAGCAGTACTTC.

The chain combines TRBV10-3 with TRBJ2-1; TRBD1 matches 9 bases. Germline V CDR1 and CDR2: ENHRY, SYGVKD. Trimming took 0 bases from V and 2 from J; bases not matched to a gene: 11. The CDR3 totals 19 residues. The CDR3 region has the DNA TGTGCCATCAGTGAGTCAGTACCCGTCCGGGACAGGGCCTACAATGAGCAGTTCTTC. It codes for CAISESVPVRDRAYNEQFF.

This clonotype was seen many times. This chain joins TRBV3-1 and TRBJ1-5; D unclear. The germline V gene encodes CDR1 LGHDT and CDR2 YNNKEL (reference sequence). Trimming took 5 bases from V and 4 from J, leaving 6 bases between them. This CDR3 spans 12 amino acids. In DNA, the CDR3 is TGTGCCAGCAGCGCCCAAAATCAGCCCCAGCATTTT. The encoded protein is CASSAQNQPQHF.

The chain links TRBV2 to TRBJ2-1, with 9 bases aligning to TRBD2. The length of the CDR3 is 14 residues. The germline CDR1 and CDR2 sequences are SNHLY and FYNNEI. V shed 7 bases and J 4 bases; nucleotides not matched to a gene: 5. The CDR3 region has the DNA TGTGCCAGCAAGGGGCTAGCGGGATACAATGAGCAGTTCTTC. Its protein is CASKGLAGYNEQFF. The full variable domain, completed using reference TRBV2 and TRBJ2-1, is EPEVTQTPSHQVTQMGQEVILRCVPISNHLYFYWYRQILGQKVEFLVSFYNNEISEKSEIFDDQFSVERPDGSNFTLKIRSTKLEDSAMYFCASKGLAGYNEQFFGPGTRLTVL.

This clonotype turned up a few times. This chain joins TRBV6-2 or TRBV6-3 and TRBJ1-5; TRBD1 agrees at 7 bases. The CDR3 runs to 15 residues. V trimming: 6 bases; J trimming: 0 bases; junction bases outside the gene matches: 5. Germline V lookup: CDR1 MNHEY, CDR2 SVGEGT. CDR3 sequence reads: CASRGTGVSNQPQHF. In nucleotides, the CDR3 is TGTGCCAGCAGGGGAACAGGGGTTAGCAATCAGCCCCAGCATTTT.

This clonotype was counted many times. The chain has TRBV6-1 and TRBJ2-7; a weak D match, TRBD2 (7 bases). CDR3 length: 18 residues. V lost 6 bases and J 3 bases, leaving 27 bases between the germline ends. CDR1 and CDR2 from the germline V gene are MNHNS and SASEGT. CDR3 region: CASSWGGGGRPQNYEQYF. The CDR3 DNA reads as TGTGCCAGCAGCTGGGGGGGAGGGGGGCGCCCCCAGAACTACGAGCAGTACTTC.

The chain recombines TRBV29-1 with TRBJ1-1, with 10 bases aligning to TRBD1. The CDR3 totals 15 residues. The junction had 9 bases not matched to a gene; V was cut back by 2 bases and J by 6 bases. CDR1 is SQVTM and CDR2 is ANQGSEA in the germline V gene. Here the CDR3 DNA reads TGCAGCGTTGAAAGGATTGGGACAGGGGAAGCTGAAGCTTTCTTT. Translated, it gives CSVERIGTGEAEAFF.

This clonotype turned up a few times. The V and J genes are TRBV19 and TRBJ1-5; a possible D gene is TRBD1 (5 bases). CDR1 LNHDA and CDR2 SQIVND come from the germline V gene (reference sequence). V dropped 9 bases and J dropped 1 base, with 13 bases sitting between them. CDR3 length: 14 residues. This chain's CDR3 is CASPPTGSNQPQHF. For the CDR3, the DNA is TGTGCCAGCCCCCCAACAGGAAGCAATCAGCCCCAGCATTTT. The full variable domain, with the rest looked up from reference TRBV19 and TRBJ1-5, is DGGITQSPKYLFRKEGQNVTLSCEQNLNHDAMYWYRQDPGQGLRLIYYSQIVNDFQKGDIAEGYSVSREKKESFPLTVTSAQKNPTAFYLCASPPTGSNQPQHFGDGTRLSIL.